This T cell receptor beta chain appears in the sequencing data of a study of metastatic and nonmetastatic thyroid tumors. Findings and caveats of the study: Significantly higher TCR beta diversity was reportedly seen in malignant thyroid tumors than benign nodules, in blood and tumor.

The germline V gene encodes CDR1 SNHLY and CDR2 FYNNEI. The CDR3 totals 13 residues. As concerns this clone: Its specificity is unknown.

Patients were all untreated before their thyroid surgery. Original methodology: The distant-metastasis classifier for papillary thyroid cancer was built from CDR3 differences across clinicopathological groups. TCRdb re-clonotyped the PCR reads through MiXCR. The authors' filters were not applied to this entry. The sample records around 8,000 clones, 28% being singletons. V usage is TRBV2 and J usage is TRBJ2-7; 7 bases fit TRBD1. This receptor was obtained from a male donor with papillary thyroid cancer or a benign thyroid nodule (not recorded which). Some clones in this sample may be carry-over from other donors' samples. Source material: tumor tissue. CDR3 loop: CAIKGTASYEQYF. The CDR3, as DNA: TGTGCAATAAAGGGGACAGCCTCCTACGAGCAGTACTTC.